This T cell receptor beta chain was recovered during a study of CD8 T cells in ankylosing spondylitis. Study-level results: Ankylosing spondylitis blood appeared to be characterized by a TCR beta motif of about 8 highly homologous variants. Earlier studies detected some motif variants in reactive arthritis synovial fluid and blood. CD8+ by phenotype, disease-linked clones were relatively rare in peripheral blood.

This clonotype was detected only a few times. Its target is unknown. Trimming took off 5 bases at V and 7 bases at J, with 11 bases between the two ends. This CDR3 has 11 amino acids. Germline assignment: CDR1 GTSNPN and CDR2 SVGIG (reference sequence). TCRdb independently ran MiXCR on the 5' RACE reads; one entry per CDR3 protein. The table shows about 300,000 distinct CDR3 sequences, with around 10% occurring only once. This receptor was obtained from a female donor with ankylosing spondylitis or in good health (not recorded which). Sequences were obtained from blood, either unsorted or a sorted T cell fraction (not recorded which). The J gene is TRBJ2-5, the V gene TRBV30; D might be TRBD2 (6 bases). This CDR3 is CAWQTGGTQYF. The CDR3 DNA reads as TGTGCCTGGCAAACCGGGGGGACCCAGTACTTC.